This is a list of T cell receptor beta chains from one sample in a study of blood T cell repertoires in COVID-19. Sequencing was performed with immunoSEQ multiplex PCR; in TCRdb, only in-frame clones are kept and a portion is missing. The data show approximately 76,000 clones, around 86% seen once. The sequenced sample consisted of peripheral blood. The source is a woman aged 55-70 years with acute or convalescent COVID-19. Each CDR3 is given with its conserved first and last residue. D genes are given only for firm matches. Clone size is stated in some rows and not others, as once, few, many or a class when expanded.

v_call: TRBV4-1; clone_size: few; j_call: TRBJ1-1; d_call: -; cdr3_aa: CASSQERKTGAEAFF; cdr3_nt: TGCGCCAGCAGCCAAGAGAGGAAAACCGGAGCTGAAGCTTTCTTT
v_call: TRBV12-3/TRBV12-4; clone_size: -; j_call: TRBJ1-2; d_call: -; cdr3_aa: CASSSRNREGYTF; cdr3_nt: TGTGCCAGCAGTTCCAGAAACAGAGAGGGCTACACCTTC
v_call: TRBV4-1; clone_size: once; j_call: TRBJ2-6; d_call: -; cdr3_aa: CASSLNRLSGANVLTF; cdr3_nt: TGCGCCAGCAGCCTAAACAGGCTCTCTGGGGCCAACGTCCTGACTTTC
v_call: TRBV6-5; clone_size: -; j_call: TRBJ2-7; d_call: -; cdr3_aa: CASRLSVNSYEQYF; cdr3_nt: TGTGCCAGCAGACTCTCGGTAAACTCCTACGAGCAGTACTTC
v_call: TRBV7-2; clone_size: -; j_call: TRBJ2-3; d_call: TRBD2; cdr3_aa: CASSLNSGGAKDTQYF; cdr3_nt: TGTGCCAGCAGCCTAAATAGCGGGGGTGCAAAAGATACGCAGTATTTT
v_call: TRBV9; clone_size: once; j_call: TRBJ2-5; d_call: -; cdr3_aa: CASSVDPGVQETQYF; cdr3_nt: TGTGCCAGCAGCGTAGACCCAGGGGTGCAAGAGACCCAGTACTTC
v_call: TRBV5-4; clone_size: -; j_call: TRBJ1-1; d_call: -; cdr3_aa: CASYSRMNTEAFF; cdr3_nt: TGTGCCAGCTACTCGCGTATGAACACTGAAGCTTTCTTT
v_call: TRBV6-5; clone_size: -; j_call: TRBJ2-2; d_call: -; cdr3_aa: CASSYSRYTGELFF; cdr3_nt: TGTGCCAGCAGTTACTCCCGGTACACCGGGGAGCTGTTTTTT
v_call: TRBV24-1; clone_size: once; j_call: TRBJ2-3; d_call: TRBD2; cdr3_aa: CATSDRAGSTDTQYF; cdr3_nt: TGTGCCACCAGTGACCGAGCGGGGAGCACAGATACGCAGTATTTT
v_call: TRBV6-2/TRBV6-3; clone_size: -; j_call: TRBJ2-1; d_call: -; cdr3_aa: CASSYGTRNEQFF; cdr3_nt: TGTGCCAGCAGTTACGGGACAAGGAATGAGCAGTTCTTC
v_call: TRBV5-1; clone_size: -; j_call: TRBJ2-1; d_call: -; cdr3_aa: CASSLDHRTRNNEQFF; cdr3_nt: TGCGCCAGCAGCTTGGATCACAGGACCCGCAACAATGAGCAGTTCTTC
v_call: TRBV14; clone_size: -; j_call: TRBJ2-2; d_call: -; cdr3_aa: CASSPPGDTGELFF; cdr3_nt: TGTGCCAGCAGCCCCCCGGGGGACACCGGGGAGCTGTTTTTT
v_call: TRBV3-1/TRBV3-2; clone_size: -; j_call: TRBJ2-2; d_call: TRBD1; cdr3_aa: CASSQVWDRDTGELFF; cdr3_nt: TGTGCCAGCAGCCAAGTATGGGACAGGGACACCGGGGAGCTGTTTTTT
v_call: TRBV19; clone_size: once; j_call: TRBJ2-1; d_call: TRBD2; cdr3_aa: CASSTTSGGYSYNEQFF; cdr3_nt: TGTGCCAGTAGTACGACTAGCGGGGGCTATTCCTACAATGAGCAGTTCTTC
v_call: TRBV5-1; clone_size: few; j_call: TRBJ1-2; d_call: -; cdr3_aa: CASRVSVSGNYGYTF; cdr3_nt: TGCGCCAGCAGAGTTTCGGTGTCGGGAAACTATGGCTACACCTTC
v_call: TRBV3-1/TRBV3-2; clone_size: -; j_call: TRBJ1-4; d_call: -; cdr3_aa: CASSLLGGAGKLFF; cdr3_nt: TGTGCCAGCAGCCTCCTGGGGGGGGCAGGAAAACTGTTTTTT
v_call: TRBV11-1; clone_size: -; j_call: TRBJ1-2; d_call: TRBD1; cdr3_aa: CASSSGQDLNYGYTF; cdr3_nt: TGTGCCAGCAGCTCCGGACAGGACCTTAACTATGGCTACACCTTC
v_call: TRBV30; clone_size: -; j_call: TRBJ1-5; d_call: TRBD1; cdr3_aa: CAWDRGNQPQHF; cdr3_nt: TGTGCCTGGGACAGGGGCAATCAGCCCCAGCATTTT
v_call: TRBV28; clone_size: -; j_call: TRBJ1-2; d_call: -; cdr3_aa: CASRTGLSSEGYTF; cdr3_nt: TGTGCCAGCAGAACGGGACTCTCAAGCGAGGGCTACACCTTC
v_call: TRBV27; clone_size: -; j_call: TRBJ1-4; d_call: TRBD1; cdr3_aa: CAILHYRGWGEKLFF; cdr3_nt: TGTGCCATCCTCCACTACAGGGGATGGGGTGAAAAACTGTTTTTT
v_call: TRBV5-6; clone_size: -; j_call: TRBJ1-2; d_call: TRBD1; cdr3_aa: CASSPTTGGYGYTF; cdr3_nt: TGTGCCAGCAGCCCTACGACAGGGGGTTATGGCTACACCTTC
v_call: TRBV4-1; clone_size: -; j_call: TRBJ2-5; d_call: TRBD2; cdr3_aa: CASSQVFVVAGGQETQYF; cdr3_nt: TGCGCCAGCAGCCAAGTTTTTGTAGTAGCGGGGGGGCAAGAGACCCAGTACTTC
v_call: TRBV6-5; clone_size: -; j_call: TRBJ1-2; d_call: -; cdr3_aa: CASSYLRDKGGYTF; cdr3_nt: TGTGCCAGCAGTTACCTCAGGGATAAAGGGGGCTACACCTTC
v_call: TRBV21-1; clone_size: -; j_call: TRBJ2-7; d_call: -; cdr3_aa: CASSAGDRASYEQYF; cdr3_nt: TGTGCCAGCAGCGCGGGGGACAGGGCCTCCTACGAGCAGTACTTC
v_call: TRBV7-6; clone_size: -; j_call: TRBJ2-5; d_call: -; cdr3_aa: CASSSGSSPTQYF; cdr3_nt: TGTGCCAGCAGCTCCGGGTCTAGCCCTACCCAGTACTTC
v_call: TRBV4-1; clone_size: -; j_call: TRBJ1-4; d_call: -; cdr3_aa: CASSHHKTSPNEKLFF; cdr3_nt: TGCGCCAGCAGCCACCACAAGACAAGCCCTAATGAAAAACTGTTTTTT
v_call: TRBV4-2; clone_size: once; j_call: TRBJ1-6; d_call: TRBD1; cdr3_aa: CASSQDRTGANSPLHF; cdr3_nt: TGTGCCAGCAGCCAAGATAGGACAGGGGCGAATTCACCCCTCCACTTT
v_call: TRBV11-3; clone_size: -; j_call: TRBJ2-1; d_call: TRBD2; cdr3_aa: CASSLGLAGVNSYNEQFF; cdr3_nt: TGTGCCAGCAGCTTAGGACTAGCGGGGGTGAACTCCTACAATGAGCAGTTCTTC
v_call: TRBV6-5; clone_size: -; j_call: TRBJ2-7; d_call: TRBD1; cdr3_aa: CASIGQGGYEQYF; cdr3_nt: TGTGCCAGCATTGGACAGGGTGGCTACGAGCAGTACTTC
v_call: TRBV19; clone_size: -; j_call: TRBJ1-2; d_call: TRBD1; cdr3_aa: CASSKRDSKGYTF; cdr3_nt: TGTGCCAGTAGTAAGAGGGACAGTAAAGGCTACACCTTC
v_call: TRBV6-6; clone_size: -; j_call: TRBJ2-3; d_call: -; cdr3_aa: CASSLMTRRTDTQYF; cdr3_nt: TGTGCCAGCAGTCTAATGACTAGACGGACAGATACGCAGTATTTT
v_call: TRBV19; clone_size: -; j_call: TRBJ1-5; d_call: TRBD1; cdr3_aa: CASSTTGTGGLSNQPQHF; cdr3_nt: TGTGCCAGTAGTACAACCGGGACAGGGGGGCTTAGCAATCAGCCCCAGCATTTT
v_call: TRBV30; clone_size: -; j_call: TRBJ2-7; d_call: -; cdr3_aa: CAWTRTAYEQYF; cdr3_nt: TGTGCCTGGACCCGGACAGCCTACGAGCAGTACTTC
v_call: TRBV5-6; clone_size: -; j_call: TRBJ1-3; d_call: -; cdr3_aa: CASSWLGVETGNTIYF; cdr3_nt: TGTGCCAGCAGCTGGCTCGGGGTAGAGACAGGAAACACCATATATTTT